This is a list of T cell receptor beta chains from one sample in a study of cytomegalovirus exposure and HLA in healthy donors. Profiled with immunoSEQ multiplex PCR; TCRdb holds only in-frame clones, not every one. The sample has 90,000 to 120,000 clones, about 80% seen once. Specimen: PBMCs. These receptors were collected from a young man in good health and CMV-seropositive. The CDR3 runs from the conserved cysteine through the conserved F or W. Fields, in order: V gene, clone size, D gene, J gene, CDR3 length, CDR3 protein, CDR3 DNA. D genes are given only for firm matches. Clone size is not always given. Where it is, it says once, few, many or a class for expanded clones.

>TRBV4-2|.|TRBD1|TRBJ1-5|15
CASSRGQALGQPQHF
TGTGCCAGCAGCCGGGGACAGGCCCTTGGACAGCCCCAGCATTTT
>TRBV2|.|.|TRBJ2-5|12
CASSEGPRTQYF
TGTGCCAGCAGTGAAGGTCCTAGAACCCAGTACTTC
>TRBV29-1|.|.|TRBJ1-2|13
CSVDPGVNYGYTF
TGCAGCGTTGACCCCGGGGTCAACTATGGCTACACCTTC
>TRBV7-2|.|TRBD1|TRBJ1-1|15
CASSLANRGLTEAFF
TGTGCCAGCAGCTTAGCAAACAGGGGGCTCACTGAAGCTTTCTTT
>TRBV6-4|.|TRBD2|TRBJ2-1|15
CASSARTSGSNEQFF
TGTGCCAGCAGTGCGAGGACTAGCGGATCCAATGAGCAGTTCTTC
>TRBV4-1|.|TRBD2|TRBJ2-2|16
CASSQAAGGQSGELFF
TGCGCCAGCAGCCAAGCCGCGGGGGGGCAAAGCGGGGAGCTGTTTTTT
>TRBV7-9|.|.|TRBJ1-1|12
CASRAEATEAFF
TGTGCCAGCAGAGCAGAGGCCACTGAAGCTTTCTTT
>TRBV5-1|.|.|TRBJ1-1|14
CASSRGLANTEAFF
TGCGCCAGCAGCAGGGGCTTGGCGAACACTGAAGCTTTCTTT
>TRBV5-4|.|TRBD1|TRBJ2-5|13
CASSLGQGGTQYF
TGTGCCAGCAGCCTTGGACAGGGGGGGACCCAGTACTTC
>TRBV12-5|.|.|TRBJ2-5|12
CASGLVLGTQYF
TGTGCTAGTGGTTTGGTACTTGGGACCCAGTACTTC
>TRBV5-1|.|.|TRBJ2-2|16
CASSSTGRTNTGELFF
TGCGCCAGCAGCTCGACAGGTCGAACGAACACCGGGGAGCTGTTTTTT
>TRBV18|.|TRBD1|TRBJ2-1|15
CASSPRGTGKNEQFF
TGTGCCAGCTCACCACGAGGGACAGGGAAAAATGAGCAGTTCTTC
>TRBV5-4|once|.|TRBJ2-6|15
CASSLPGMRANGLTF
TGTGCCAGCAGCTTGCCCGGTATGCGGGCCAACGGCCTGACTTTC
>TRBV25-1|.|.|TRBJ1-3|15
CASSQGAYSGNTIYF
TGTGCCAGCAGCCAAGGGGCGTACTCTGGAAACACCATATATTTT
>TRBV29-1|.|TRBD1|TRBJ1-1|13
CSGDRGPGTEAFF
TGCAGCGGAGACAGGGGGCCGGGCACTGAAGCTTTCTTT
>TRBV7-6|.|TRBD1|TRBJ2-5|13
CASGQGTQETQYF
TGTGCCAGCGGACAGGGCACCCAAGAGACCCAGTACTTC
>TRBV5-4|once|TRBD1|TRBJ2-1|15
CASSFRTGDYNEQFF
TGTGCCAGCAGCTTCAGGACAGGGGACTACAATGAGCAGTTCTTC
>TRBV30|.|.|TRBJ1-1|12
CAGGGRNAEAFF
TGTGCCGGGGGGGGCAGAAACGCTGAAGCTTTCTTT
>TRBV6-1|.|.|TRBJ2-3|15
CASRWGGAISDTQYF
TGTGCCAGCCGTTGGGGGGGGGCGATTTCAGATACGCAGTATTTT
>TRBV4-1|once|TRBD2|TRBJ2-1|15
CASSQGRGGYSEQFF
TGCGCCAGCAGCCAAGGGCGGGGGGGCTACAGTGAGCAGTTCTTC
>TRBV6-5|.|.|TRBJ1-6|13
CASRGSGNSPLHF
TGTGCCAGCAGGGGAAGCGGGAATTCACCCCTCCACTTT
>TRBV5-6|.|.|TRBJ1-2|13
CASSPHSNYGYTF
TGTGCCAGCAGCCCCCACTCTAACTATGGCTACACCTTC
>TRBV4-1|.|TRBD2|TRBJ2-5|17
CASSLGLAGGRQETQYF
TGCGCCAGCAGCCTAGGCCTGGCGGGGGGGCGCCAAGAGACCCAGTACTTC
>TRBV6-4|.|.|TRBJ1-1|11
CASSHITEAFF
TGTGCCAGCAGCCACATCACTGAAGCTTTCTTT
>TRBV7-9|.|TRBD1|TRBJ2-3|15
CSSSSGQPDYNTQYF
TGTTCCAGCAGCTCGGGACAGCCCGACTATAATACGCAGTATTTT